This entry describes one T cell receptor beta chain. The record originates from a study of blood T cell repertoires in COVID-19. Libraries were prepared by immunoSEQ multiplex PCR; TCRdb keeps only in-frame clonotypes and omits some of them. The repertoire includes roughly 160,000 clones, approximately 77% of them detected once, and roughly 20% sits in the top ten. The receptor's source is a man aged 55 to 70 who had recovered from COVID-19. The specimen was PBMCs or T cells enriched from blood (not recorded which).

This CDR3 reads CASRQVSGVSGNTIYF. The CDR3, as DNA: TGCGCCAGCAGGCAGGTCTCGGGGGTCTCAGGAAACACCATATATTTT. The chain carries TRBV4-1 and TRBJ1-3, with D perhaps TRBD1 (5 bases). This CDR3 has 16 amino acids. The V gene lost 6 bases and the J gene lost 4 bases, with 19 bases spanning the gap. Germline lookup yields CDR1 MGHRA and CDR2 YSYEKL.